These 20 T cell receptor beta chains originate from one sample sequenced in a study of cytomegalovirus exposure and HLA in healthy donors. The PCR ran on 60 Vbeta and 13 Jbeta primers. The data were produced by immunoSEQ multiplex PCR, yet TCRdb's version contains in-frame clones alone and is incomplete. The table includes 80,000 to 100,000 clones, over 65% detected once. Sequences were obtained from PBMCs. The receptors shown here come from a woman younger than 30 in good health and CMV-seropositive.

The gene calls are TRBV10-2 and TRBJ2-5; a possible D gene is TRBD1 (6 bases). Germline V gene sequence: CDR1 WSHSY, CDR2 SAAADI. V lost 8 bases to trimming and J lost 9 bases, with 10 bases between them. The CDR3 loop spans 10 amino acids. Here the CDR3 reads CASFEGAQYF. CDR3 nucleotide sequence: TGCGCCAGCTTTGAGGGGGCCCAGTACTTC.

This clone turned up a few times. The chain is built from TRBV11-2 and TRBJ2-7; D remains ambiguous. V shed 3 bases and J shed 5 bases, with 5 bases lying between them. Germline V gives CDR1 SGHAT, CDR2 FQNNGV. This CDR3 comprises 11 residues. DNA for the CDR3: TGTGCCAGCAGCTTCGTCCACGAGCAGTACTTC. Protein product: CASSFVHEQYF.

This clone was detected only a few times. The rearrangement joins TRBV9 to TRBJ1-1; TRBD1 agrees at 7 bases. There are 15 residues in the CDR3. Germline values: CDR1 SGDLS, CDR2 YYNGEE. J gave up 1 base and V 4 bases, and 7 bases lay outside the gene matches. In DNA, the CDR3 is TGTGCCAGCAGCACCCGGGACAGAGAGAACACTGAAGCTTTCTTT. Translated, it gives CASSTRDRENTEAFF.

In its sample, this clone was seen a few times. V is TRBV27 and J is TRBJ2-3, with unresolved D. Trimming shortened V by 3 bases and J by 0 bases, and 4 bases separated the two germline ends. The CDR3 sequence is 13 residues long. CDR1 and CDR2 from the germline V gene are MNHEY and SMNVEV (reference sequence). The CDR3 nucleotides read TGTGCCAGCAGTTTCTCTAGCACAGATACGCAGTATTTT. It yields the protein CASSFSSTDTQYF.

The chain carries TRBV7-2 and TRBJ2-7; no definite D call. Germline lookup yields CDR1 SGHTA and CDR2 FQGNSA. The length of the CDR3 is 13 residues. V was clipped by 2 bases and J by 4 bases, with 9 bases between them. The CDR3 here is CASSLMQAYEQYF. The CDR3, as DNA: TGTGCCAGCAGCTTAATGCAAGCATACGAGCAGTACTTC.

The CDR3 reads CASSHDRVGYNEQFF. The CDR3 nucleotides are TGTGCCAGCAGCCACGACAGGGTTGGGTACAATGAGCAGTTCTTC. The chain employs TRBV7-7 and TRBJ2-1, with 7 bases lining up with TRBD1. The ends lost 5 bases at V and 4 bases at J; junction bases unmatched: 8. Germline V gene data show CDR1 as SSHAT and CDR2 as FNYEAQ (reference sequence). This CDR3 has 15 amino acids. Supplemented by reference TRBV7-7 and TRBJ2-1, the full variable domain reads GAGVSQSPRYKVTKRGQDVTLRCDPISSHATLYWYQQALGQGPEFLTYFNYEAQPDKSGLPSDRFSAERPEGSISTLTIQRTEQRDSAMYRCASSHDRVGYNEQFFGPGTRLTVL.

The V call is TRBV14, the J call TRBJ2-3, with TRBD2 identical over 7 bases. CDR1 and CDR2 from the germline V gene are SGHDN and FVKESK. V was clipped by 5 bases and J by 0 bases; unmatched bases: 5. The CDR3 length is 15 residues. CDR3 region: CASSETSPSTDTQYF. CDR3 in DNA: TGTGCCAGCAGCGAGACTAGCCCTAGCACAGATACGCAGTATTTT.

Points on this clone: A read error may produce the germline difference seen at one junction end. This rearrangement joins TRBV28 to TRBJ2-1, with 14 positions matching TRBD2. Germline lookup yields CDR1 MDHEN and CDR2 SYDVKM. The CDR3 is 16 amino acids. This CDR3 reads CASTLPGLAGDNEQFF. The CDR3 DNA reads as TGTGCCAGCACTTTACCGGGACTAGCGGGAGACAATGAGCAGTTCTTC.

V is TRBV4-3 and J is TRBJ2-5, with 8 bases aligning to TRBD2. The CDR3 is 15 amino acids. The germline V gene has CDR1 LGHNA and CDR2 YSLEER. Trimming removed 4 bases from V and 5 bases from J; junction bases left unmatched: 9. The CDR3 DNA sequence: TGCGCCAGCAGCCCGGGGGGGGCGTCGTGGGAGACCCAGTACTTC. It specifies CASSPGGASWETQYF.

The chain combines TRBV6-6 with TRBJ2-2; D might be TRBD1 (6 bases). The germline V gene encodes CDR1 MNHNY and CDR2 SVGAGI (reference sequence). Trimming took 4 bases from V and 4 from J, leaving 10 bases between them. The CDR3 loop spans 14 amino acids. CDR3 loop: CASSSQGSTGELFF. DNA of the CDR3: TGTGCCAGCAGTTCTCAGGGGAGCACCGGGGAGCTGTTTTTT.

The J gene is TRBJ2-5, the V gene TRBV7-2, with TRBD1 as a possible D gene (6 bases). The DNA end is a closer match to TRBJ2-7, so the J assignment may be wrong. The CDR3 spans 13 residues. The germline CDR1 and CDR2 sequences are SGHTA and FQGNSA. CDR3 region: CASSYHRDDEQYF. As DNA, the CDR3 is TGTGCCAGCAGCTACCACAGGGATGACGAGCAGTACTTC.

The V gene is TRBV6-1, the J gene TRBJ2-7; D is perhaps TRBD1 (5 bases). Germline-derived CDR1 and CDR2 are MNHNS and SASEGT. The CDR3 covers 11 residues. Trimming cost V 6 bases and J 2 bases, with 5 bases left between them. CDR3 amino acids: CASRDTYEQYF. In DNA form, the CDR3 reads TGTGCCAGCAGGGACACCTACGAGCAGTACTTC.

This chain uses TRBV9 with TRBJ2-5; tentative D call: TRBD2 (6 bases). This CDR3 comprises 14 residues. The V and J ends lost 0 bases and 1 base respectively, with 7 bases between them. Germline V gene lookup returns CDR1 SGDLS and CDR2 YYNGEE. CDR3 coding DNA: TGTGCCAGCAGCGTAGGGACTACCCAAGAGACCCAGTACTTC. Protein sequence: CASSVGTTQETQYF.

This clone was recorded once. The gene calls are TRBV11-3 and TRBJ2-3; TRBD2 agrees at 10 bases. Germline V lookup: CDR1 SGHNT, CDR2 YENEEA. V dropped 3 bases and J dropped 0; count of bases not matched to a gene: 12. CDR3 size: 19 residues. CDR3 sequence (DNA): TGTGCCAGCAGCTTGAGGGCTAGCGGGAGTAGCCCGAGCACAGATACGCAGTATTTT. As protein: CASSLRASGSSPSTDTQYF. Filled out from reference TRBV11-3 and TRBJ2-3, the complete variable domain reads EAGVVQSPRYKIIEKKQPVAFWCNPISGHNTLYWYLQNLGQGPELLIRYENEEAVDDSQLPKDRFSAERLKGVDSTLKIQPAELGDSAVYLCASSLRASGSSPSTDTQYFGPGTRLTVL.

The chain has TRBV4-1 and TRBJ2-5; the D gene is possibly TRBD2 (7 bases). The CDR3 contains 14 residues. The V gene lost 4 bases and the J gene lost 4 bases, with 13 bases spanning the gap. Per the germline V gene, CDR1 is MGHRA and CDR2 is YSYEKL. The CDR3 protein is CASSPSGGPETQYF. CDR3 nucleotide sequence: TGCGCCAGCAGCCCATCGGGGGGCCCAGAGACCCAGTACTTC.

As regards this clone: Relative to the germline gene, one junction end is altered; a read error may explain this. CDR3 loop: CSVLDWRGPSFNEQFF. For the CDR3, the DNA is TGCAGCGTCTTAGACTGGAGAGGGCCCTCCTTCAATGAGCAGTTCTTC. The chain carries TRBV29-1 and TRBJ2-1; perhaps TRBD2 as D (5 bases). The CDR3 is 16 residues long. The V gene's germline CDR1 is SQVTM and CDR2 ANQGSEA.

This chain connects TRBV4-3 to TRBJ2-2; the match to TRBD2 covers 10 bases. This CDR3 comprises 18 residues. Germline CDR1 and CDR2: LGHNA and YSLEER. V shed 0 bases, J shed 5 bases, and the junction held 9 bases outside the gene matches. CDR3 in DNA: TGCGCCAGCAGCCAAGAGGCAAGCGGGGGGGCCCAGACCGGGGAGCTGTTTTTT. Encoded protein: CASSQEASGGAQTGELFF.

The rearrangement joins TRBV28 to TRBJ1-4; no clear D gene. With 6 bases removed from V and 11 bases from J, the gap between germline ends came to 10 bases. Per germline, CDR1 MDHEN and CDR2 SYDVKM. This CDR3 is built from 11 residues. Here the CDR3 reads CASSRGSKLFF. Here the CDR3 DNA reads TGTGCCAGCAGCCGAGGGAGTAAACTGTTTTTT.

This chain joins TRBV21-1 and TRBJ1-5; the table's D call, TRBD1, has no DNA check behind it. TRBV21-1 is classified as a pseudogene. The CDR3 contains 14 residues. CDR3: CASSKAQGIQPQHF. In DNA form, the CDR3 reads TGTGCCAGCAGCAAAGCGCAGGGAATCCAGCCCCAGCATTTT.

The chain has TRBV11-1 and TRBJ2-7, with D maybe TRBD2 (6 bases). Trimming took 5 bases from V and 5 from J, leaving 16 bases between them. This CDR3 spans 14 amino acids. Germline-derived CDR1 and CDR2 are SGHAT and FQDESV (reference sequence). The CDR3 protein is CASSAGGTRDEQYF. In DNA form, the CDR3 reads TGTGCCAGCAGCGCTGGCGGGACCAGAGACGAGCAGTACTTC.